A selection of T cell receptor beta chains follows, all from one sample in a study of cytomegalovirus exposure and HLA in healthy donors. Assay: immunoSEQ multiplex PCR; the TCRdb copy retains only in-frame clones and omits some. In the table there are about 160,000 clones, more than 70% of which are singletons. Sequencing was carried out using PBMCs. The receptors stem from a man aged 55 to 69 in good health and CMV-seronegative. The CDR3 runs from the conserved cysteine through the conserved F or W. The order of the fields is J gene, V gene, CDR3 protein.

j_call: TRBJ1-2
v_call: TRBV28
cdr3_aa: CASSLTGRGNYGYTF

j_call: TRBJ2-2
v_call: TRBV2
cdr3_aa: CASLGRNTGELFF

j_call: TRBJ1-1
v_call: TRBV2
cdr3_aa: CALGGNTEAFF

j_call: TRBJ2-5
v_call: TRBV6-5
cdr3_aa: CASSPRLAGETQYF

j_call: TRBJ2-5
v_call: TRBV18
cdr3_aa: CASSPEARYQETQYF

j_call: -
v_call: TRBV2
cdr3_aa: CASKELDNYEQYF

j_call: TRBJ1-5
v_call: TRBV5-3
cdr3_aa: CARSLARRGGQPQHF

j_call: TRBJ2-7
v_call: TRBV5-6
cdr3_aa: CASSDRGDYTYEQYF

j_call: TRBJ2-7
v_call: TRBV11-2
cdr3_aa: CASSSSGGHYEQYF

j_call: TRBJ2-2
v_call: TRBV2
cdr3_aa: CASSVGGGSTGELFF

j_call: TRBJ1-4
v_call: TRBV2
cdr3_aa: CAGGQGSSEKLLF

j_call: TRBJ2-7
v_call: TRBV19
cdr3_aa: CASSISAGETYEQYF

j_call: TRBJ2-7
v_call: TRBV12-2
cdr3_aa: CASRLACYMNESSYEQYF

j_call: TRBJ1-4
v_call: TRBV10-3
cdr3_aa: CAIKVEGTNEKLFF

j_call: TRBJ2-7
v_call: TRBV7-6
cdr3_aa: CASSPRGGVSEYF

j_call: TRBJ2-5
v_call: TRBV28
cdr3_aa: CASSRTGETQYF

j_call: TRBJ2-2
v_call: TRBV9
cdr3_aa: CASRQGANTGELFF

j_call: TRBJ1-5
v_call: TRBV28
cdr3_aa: CASSLQLRRQPQHF

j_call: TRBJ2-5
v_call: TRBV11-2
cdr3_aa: CASSLDLWRSGEETQYF

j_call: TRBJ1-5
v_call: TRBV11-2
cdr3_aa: CASSLSAGSNQPQHF

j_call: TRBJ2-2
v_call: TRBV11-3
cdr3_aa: CASSGTSGGMNTGELFF

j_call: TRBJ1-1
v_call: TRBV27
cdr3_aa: CASSPWTGTMNTEAFF

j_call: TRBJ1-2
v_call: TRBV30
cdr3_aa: CAWSANSFNYGYTF

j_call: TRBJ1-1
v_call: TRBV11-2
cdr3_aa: CASTSHGGNTEAFF

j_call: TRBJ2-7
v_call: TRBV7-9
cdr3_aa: CASSLDTAGEQYF

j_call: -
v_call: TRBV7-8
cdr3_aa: CASSPRPWDRGVDEQYF

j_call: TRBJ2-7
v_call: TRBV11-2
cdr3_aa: CASSRGAGGTYEQYF

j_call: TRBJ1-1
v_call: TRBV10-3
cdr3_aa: CAISDISGGTEAFF

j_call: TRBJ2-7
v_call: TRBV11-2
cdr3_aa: CAKPSVYEQYF

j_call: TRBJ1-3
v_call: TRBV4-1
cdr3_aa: CASSQVATVYSSGNTIYF

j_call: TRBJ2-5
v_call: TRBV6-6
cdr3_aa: CASSYRVSGGETQYF

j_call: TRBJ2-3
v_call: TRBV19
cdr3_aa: CASSMGGASTDTQYF

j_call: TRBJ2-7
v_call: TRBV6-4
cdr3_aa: CASSGTSGGGRYEQYF

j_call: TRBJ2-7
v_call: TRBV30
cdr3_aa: CAWRMGGTGGREQYF

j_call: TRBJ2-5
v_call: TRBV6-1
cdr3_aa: CASDSLYQETQYF

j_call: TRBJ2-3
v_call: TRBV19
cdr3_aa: CASTAGLAGPTDTQYF

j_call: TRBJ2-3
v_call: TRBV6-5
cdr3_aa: CASSYSQDKADTQYF

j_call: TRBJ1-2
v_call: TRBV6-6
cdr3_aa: CASSGTMGYGYTF

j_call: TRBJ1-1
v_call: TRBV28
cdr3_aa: CASSLLHRDEAFF

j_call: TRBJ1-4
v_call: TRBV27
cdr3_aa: CASSFGRGGEKLFF

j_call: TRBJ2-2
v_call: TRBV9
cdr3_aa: CASSVVGTGGPSGELFF

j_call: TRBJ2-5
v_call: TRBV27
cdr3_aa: CASSLAVSGETQYF

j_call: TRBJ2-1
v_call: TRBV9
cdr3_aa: CASSVQGEHNEQFF

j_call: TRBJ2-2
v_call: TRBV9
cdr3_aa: CASSVGLADTGELFF

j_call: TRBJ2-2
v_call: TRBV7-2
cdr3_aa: CASNYAAGGPAGELFF

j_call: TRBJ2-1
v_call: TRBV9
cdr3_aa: CASSAFTSGGYTYNEQFF

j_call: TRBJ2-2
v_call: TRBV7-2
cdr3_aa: CASSPAGGRYSGELFF

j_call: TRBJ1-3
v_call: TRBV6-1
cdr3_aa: CASVSRTNGNTIYF

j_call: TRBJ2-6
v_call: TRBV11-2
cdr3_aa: CASSSRAGANVLTF

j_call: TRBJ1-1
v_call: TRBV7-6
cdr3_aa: CASSFDSYTEAFF

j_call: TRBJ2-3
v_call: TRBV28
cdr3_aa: CASSRLAGEDTQYF

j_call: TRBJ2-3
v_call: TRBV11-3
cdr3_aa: CASSLRTGGPDTQYF

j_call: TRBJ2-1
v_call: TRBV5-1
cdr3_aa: CASSLVGGDNEQFF

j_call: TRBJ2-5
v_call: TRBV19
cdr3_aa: CASSIVRAGMETQYF

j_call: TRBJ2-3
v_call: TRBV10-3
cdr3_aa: CAISDSGMGLAGRTDTQYF

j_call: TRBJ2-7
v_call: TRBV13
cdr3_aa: CASSPGPRTSPDEQYF

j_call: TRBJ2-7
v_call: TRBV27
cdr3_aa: CASSLAPSFYEQYF

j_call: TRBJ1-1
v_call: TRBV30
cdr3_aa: CAWIRGSGTEAFF

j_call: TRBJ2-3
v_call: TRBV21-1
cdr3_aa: CASSTSGIGRTDTQYF

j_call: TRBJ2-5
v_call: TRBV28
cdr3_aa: CASSVKGAQYF